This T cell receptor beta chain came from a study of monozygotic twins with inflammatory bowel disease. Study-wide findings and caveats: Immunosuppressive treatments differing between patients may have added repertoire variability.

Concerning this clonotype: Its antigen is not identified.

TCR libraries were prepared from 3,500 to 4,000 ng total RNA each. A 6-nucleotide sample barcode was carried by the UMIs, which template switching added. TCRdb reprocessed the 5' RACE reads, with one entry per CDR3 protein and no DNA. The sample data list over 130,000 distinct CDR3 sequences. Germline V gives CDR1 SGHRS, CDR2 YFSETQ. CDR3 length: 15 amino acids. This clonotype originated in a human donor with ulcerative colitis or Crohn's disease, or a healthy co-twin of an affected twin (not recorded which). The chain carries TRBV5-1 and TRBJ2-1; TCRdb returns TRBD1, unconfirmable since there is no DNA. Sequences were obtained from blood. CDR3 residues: CASSPRGQGDNEQFF.